The rows below give T cell receptor beta chains drawn from one sample of a study of graft-versus-host responses after intestinal transplantation. This table comes from immunoSEQ multiplex PCR, and its TCRdb copy is limited to in-frame clones, with some not included. This sample has tens of thousands of clones, with around nine tenths found just once. The source was bone marrow, collected roughly 780 days after intestinal transplantation. Receptor source: a human patient who received an intestinal transplant, so some T cells may come from the graft donor. CDR3s include the opening cysteine and the closing phenylalanine or tryptophan. The D gene is left open where the match is weak. A clone size is listed for some rows: how often the clone was seen (once, few, many), or a class if it is expanded.

J,V,size,D,CDR3,DNA
TRBJ1-4,TRBV19,-,-,CASSIPWGRPTATNEKLFF,TGTGCCAGTAGTATCCCATGGGGACGGCCGACAGCAACTAATGAAAAACTGTTTTTT
TRBJ2-5,TRBV28,once,-,CASSWGVVGETQYF,TGTGCCAGCAGTTGGGGGGTGGTGGGAGAGACCCAGTACTTC
TRBJ2-7,TRBV10-1,-,-,CATSRATEAPYEQYF,TGCGCCACCTCCAGAGCAACAGAGGCTCCCTACGAGCAGTACTTC
TRBJ1-2,TRBV11-2,-,-,CASSLASGDSEPYTF,TGTGCCAGCAGCTTAGCCTCCGGAGACAGTGAGCCCTACACCTTC
TRBJ1-1,TRBV7-9,-,-,CASSLARGRNTEAFF,TGTGCCAGCAGCTTAGCGCGGGGGAGGAACACTGAAGCTTTCTTT
TRBJ2-1,TRBV5-1,-,-,CASGSDRDSLSNEQFF,TGCGCCAGCGGATCTGACCGGGACTCCCTGAGCAATGAGCAGTTCTTC
TRBJ2-2,TRBV7-6,-,-,CASSSPPGMGPATGELFF,TGTGCCAGCAGCTCCCCCCCCGGTATGGGGCCTGCCACCGGGGAGCTGTTTTTT
TRBJ2-1,TRBV4-2,-,TRBD2,CASSPELAGVNEQFF,TGTGCCAGCAGCCCCGAACTAGCGGGGGTAAATGAGCAGTTCTTC
TRBJ1-1,TRBV19,-,-,CASSIRRAGIRSTEAFF,TGTGCCAGTAGTATAAGGAGGGCAGGGATCCGTAGCACTGAAGCTTTCTTT
TRBJ1-2,TRBV5-4,-,TRBD1,CASSLGRDRAFSGYTF,TGTGCCAGCAGCTTGGGGCGGGACAGGGCATTTTCTGGCTACACCTTC
TRBJ2-5,TRBV10-1,-,-,CASSVEPGLKKETQYF,TGCGCCAGCAGTGTGGAACCGGGACTTAAAAAAGAGACCCAGTACTTC
TRBJ2-7,TRBV18,-,-,CASSPGHGYEQYF,TGTGCCAGCTCACCAGGGCACGGATACGAGCAGTACTTC
TRBJ1-1,TRBV29-1,few,-,CSVGPRPEAFF,TGCAGCGTTGGTCCCCGGCCTGAAGCTTTCTTT
TRBJ2-7,TRBV11-2,once,-,CASSPSSYEQYF,TGTGCCAGCAGTCCTTCTAGCTACGAGCAGTACTTC
TRBJ2-7,TRBV4-1,-,-,CASSQEQGGNSYEQYF,TGCGCCAGCAGCCAAGAACAGGGCGGGAACTCCTACGAGCAGTACTTC
TRBJ1-4,TRBV6-1,few,-,CASSEIFPPNEKLFF,TGTGCCAGCAGTGAAATCTTCCCGCCTAATGAAAAACTGTTTTTT
TRBJ2-5,TRBV6-1,-,TRBD2,CASSELAGGPETQYF,TGTGCCAGCAGTGAACTAGCGGGGGGGCCAGAGACCCAGTACTTC
TRBJ1-1,TRBV5-1,few,TRBD1,CASSAGTGYTEAFF,TGCGCCAGCAGCGCAGGGACAGGGTACACTGAAGCTTTCTTT
TRBJ1-2,TRBV7-9,-,-,CASSLETLYGYTF,TGTGCCAGCAGCTTAGAGACGCTCTATGGCTACACCTTC
TRBJ1-4,TRBV18,-,-,CASSPGGHGEKLFF,TGTGCCAGCTCACCGGGGGGACACGGTGAAAAACTGTTTTTT
TRBJ1-1,TRBV27,-,-,CASQSVTEAFF,TGTGCCAGCCAATCGGTGACTGAAGCTTTCTTT
TRBJ1-4,TRBV30,-,-,CASSPVGEKLFF,TGTGCCTCTTCCCCTGTAGGGGAAAAACTGTTTTTT